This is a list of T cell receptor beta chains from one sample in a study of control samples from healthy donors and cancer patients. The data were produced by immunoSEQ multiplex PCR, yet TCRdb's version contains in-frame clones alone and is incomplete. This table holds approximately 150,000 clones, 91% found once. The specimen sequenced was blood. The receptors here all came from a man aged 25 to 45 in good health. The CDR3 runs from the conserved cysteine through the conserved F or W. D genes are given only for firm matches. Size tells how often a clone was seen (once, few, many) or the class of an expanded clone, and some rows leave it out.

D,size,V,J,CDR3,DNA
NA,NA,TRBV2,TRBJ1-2,CASSERNNYGYTF,TGTGCCAGCAGTGAACGGAACAACTATGGCTACACCTTC
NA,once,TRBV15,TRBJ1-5,CATSRDGGEDQPQHF,TGTGCCACCAGCAGAGATGGAGGCGAGGATCAGCCCCAGCATTTT
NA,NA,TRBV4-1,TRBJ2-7,CASSPDSTYEQYF,TGCGCCAGCAGCCCGGACAGTACCTACGAGCAGTACTTC
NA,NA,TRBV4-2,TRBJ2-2,CASSQDMTPGGELFF,TGTGCCAGCAGCCAAGATATGACCCCGGGCGGGGAGCTGTTTTTT
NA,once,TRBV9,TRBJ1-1,CASSVGPSTANTEAFF,TGTGCCAGCAGCGTAGGACCATCGACAGCCAACACTGAAGCTTTCTTT
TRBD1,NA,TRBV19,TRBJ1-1,CASTLRWTGENTEAFF,TGCGCCAGTACCCTACGATGGACAGGAGAGAACACTGAAGCTTTCTTT
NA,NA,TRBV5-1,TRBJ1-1,CASTQQGRGTEAFF,TGCGCCAGCACCCAACAGGGAAGGGGCACTGAAGCTTTCTTT
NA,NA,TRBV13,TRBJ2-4,CASSSRGENIQYF,TGTGCCAGCAGCTCGAGGGGGGAGAACATTCAGTACTTC
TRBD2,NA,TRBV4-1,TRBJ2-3,CASSQVNSGGADTQYF,TGCGCCAGCAGCCAAGTTAATAGCGGGGGGGCAGATACGCAGTATTTT
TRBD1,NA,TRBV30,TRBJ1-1,CAWNRGTEAFF,TGTGCCTGGAACAGGGGCACTGAAGCTTTCTTT
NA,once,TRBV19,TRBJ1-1,CASSFGRATEAFF,TGTGCCAGTAGTTTCGGCCGGGCCACTGAAGCTTTCTTT
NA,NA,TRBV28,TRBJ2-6,CASSSDSISGANVLTF,TGTGCCAGCAGTTCGGACAGTATATCTGGGGCCAACGTCCTGACTTTC
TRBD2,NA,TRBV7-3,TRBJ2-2,CASSSLSGGNTGELFF,TGTGCCAGCAGCTCCCTTAGCGGGGGAAACACCGGGGAGCTGTTTTTT
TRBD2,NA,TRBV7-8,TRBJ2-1,CASSQSPLGLAGRNEQFF,TGTGCCAGCAGTCAATCCCCTCTTGGACTAGCGGGACGGAATGAGCAGTTCTTC
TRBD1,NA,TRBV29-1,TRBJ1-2,CSAGQGLDYGYTF,TGCAGCGCTGGACAGGGTTTGGACTATGGCTACACCTTC
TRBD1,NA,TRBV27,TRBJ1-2,CATFRGGRTGGDGYTF,TGTGCCACCTTTCGGGGGGGACGGACAGGGGGCGATGGCTACACCTTC
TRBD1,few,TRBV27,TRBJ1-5,CASSRTGANQPQHF,TGTGCCAGCAGTCGGACAGGGGCAAATCAGCCCCAGCATTTT
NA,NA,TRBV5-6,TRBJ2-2,CASSFSATSNTGELFF,TGTGCCAGCAGCTTCTCTGCGACTTCGAACACCGGGGAGCTGTTTTTT
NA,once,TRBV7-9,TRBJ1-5,CASSLAQGPQHF,TGTGCCAGCAGCTTAGCGCAGGGACCCCAGCATTTT
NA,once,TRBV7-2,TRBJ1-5,CASSLVVWGESNQPQHF,TGTGCCAGCAGCTTAGTGGTGTGGGGGGAAAGCAATCAGCCCCAGCATTTT
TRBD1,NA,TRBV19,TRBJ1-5,CASSIRQGHQPQHF,TGTGCCAGTAGTATAAGACAGGGACATCAGCCCCAGCATTTT
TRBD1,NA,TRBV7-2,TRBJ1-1,CASSFQGAITIQEAFF,TGTGCCAGCAGCTTTCAGGGGGCGATAACTATTCAGGAAGCTTTCTTT